The 22 T cell receptor beta chains below come from one sample, sequenced in a study of OX40 agonist ivuxolimab in advanced cancers. Clones were sequenced by immunoSEQ multiplex PCR, and TCRdb holds only the in-frame ones, with some missing. Of tens of thousands of clones in the sample, 88% were seen once. This specimen consisted of CD4+ or CD8+ T cells sorted from blood, obtained in a trial of the OX40 agonist ivuxolimab. Every receptor here comes from an adult with an advanced solid tumor such as melanoma, head and neck, liver or kidney cancer.

The rearrangement joins TRBV27 to TRBJ2-2, with D perhaps matching TRBD2 (6 bases). The germline CDR1 and CDR2 sequences are MNHEY and SMNVEV (reference sequence). The V end was cut by 3 bases, the J end by 0 bases, with 14 bases between. The length of the CDR3 is 17 residues. The CDR3 bases are TGTGCCAGCAGTTTCTGGGGTACGGGGGCGAACACCGGGGAGCTGTTTTTT. Amino acid sequence: CASSFWGTGANTGELFF.

CDR3 nucleotide sequence: TGTGCCAGCAGTGCCGATCGTCAGTCTAGCAATCAGCCCCAGCATTTT. This gives the protein CASSADRQSSNQPQHF. The chain is built from TRBV6-1 and TRBJ1-5; D gene uncertain. V lost 4 bases and J 0 bases, leaving 13 bases between the germline ends. The CDR3 totals 16 residues. Germline assignment: CDR1 MNHNS and CDR2 SASEGT.

This chain joins TRBV7-3 and TRBJ1-1; D not certain. The CDR3 totals 13 residues. In germline, CDR1 is SGHTA, CDR2 FQGTGA. The V gene lost 0 bases and the J gene lost 5 bases, with 7 bases spanning the gap. The CDR3 DNA reads as TGTGCCAGCAGCTTAACGACGAGGACTGAAGCTTTCTTT. It translates to CASSLTTRTEAFF.

This clone was observed a handful of times. V and J are TRBV27 and TRBJ2-3; D may be TRBD2 (5 bases). Trimming stripped 1 base from V and 4 bases from J, with 9 bases between. This CDR3 has 14 residues. Germline CDR1 is MNHEY and CDR2 is SMNVEV (reference sequence). The CDR3 region has the DNA TGTGCCAGCAGTTTATTGGGGAGCCCAGATACGCAGTATTTT. This sequence encodes CASSLLGSPDTQYF.

The rearrangement joins TRBV19 to TRBJ2-2, with 12 positions matching TRBD2. The trim removed 7 bases at V and 6 bases at J, leaving 12 bases unmatched. The CDR3 has 17 residues. The germline CDR1 and CDR2 sequences are LNHDA and SQIVND (reference sequence). CDR3 amino acids: CASKDRLAGGPPGELFF. The DNA of the CDR3 is TGTGCCAGTAAGGACCGGCTAGCGGGAGGGCCCCCCGGGGAGCTGTTTTTT.

The sample holds a few counts of this clone. This CDR3 reads CASSSDRDGYTF. The CDR3 DNA sequence: TGTGCCAGCTCATCGGACAGGGACGGCTACACCTTC. The chain links TRBV18 to TRBJ1-2, with 8 bases fitting TRBD1. The germline CDR1 and CDR2 sequences are KGHSH and LQKENI. This CDR3 comprises 12 residues. Losses at the gene ends were 5 bases for V and 8 bases for J; bases not matched to a gene: 4.

This clone was found a few times. This sequence joins TRBV18 and TRBJ1-1; the D is unclear. Germline V gene data show CDR1 as KGHSH and CDR2 as LQKENI. V lost 5 bases and J lost 0, with 13 bases in between. CDR3 size: 15 residues. The CDR3 region has the DNA TGTGCCAGCTCATCGGCCGGGCCAGTGAACACTGAAGCTTTCTTT. As protein: CASSSAGPVNTEAFF.

The chain joins TRBV29-1 to TRBJ2-7; TRBD1 matches at 10 bases. From germline, CDR1 is SQVTM and CDR2 ANQGSEA. Germline trimming cut 5 bases from V and 2 bases from J; bases unmatched to any gene: 6. This CDR3 has 14 amino acids. CDR3 sequence: CSVIGQGVTYEQYF. CDR3 DNA sequence: TGCAGCGTTATAGGACAGGGGGTAACCTACGAGCAGTACTTC.

V gene TRBV10-2 combines with J gene TRBJ1-5; D not resolved. This CDR3 is 15 amino acids long. V shed 2 bases and J shed 0 bases, with 8 bases lying between them. The germline gives CDR1 WSHSY, CDR2 SAAADI. The CDR3 sequence is CASSELLVSNQPQHF. The CDR3 DNA is TGCGCCAGCAGTGAGCTCCTGGTTAGCAATCAGCCCCAGCATTTT.

V usage is TRBV9 and J usage is TRBJ1-2; TRBD1 might be the D (5 bases). The germline V and J ends were trimmed by 5 bases and 4 bases, with 15 bases remaining between them. CDR3 length: 14 amino acids. CDR1 and CDR2 (germline): SGDLS, YYNGEE. DNA for the CDR3: TGTGCCAGCAGAGGAGGGGATGGGGGCTATGGCTACACCTTC. The encoded protein is CASRGGDGGYGYTF.

The chain employs TRBV28 and TRBJ1-2; possible D gene TRBD1, 5 bases. V was cut by 6 bases and J by 7 bases, with 15 bases left in between. CDR3 length equals 13 residues. CDR1 MDHEN and CDR2 SYDVKM come from the germline V gene. The CDR3 DNA reads TGTGCCAGCAGAGGGACCGCATCTGCTGGCTACACCTTC. Translation gives CASRGTASAGYTF.

This clone was recorded only once. V usage is TRBV25-1 and J usage is TRBJ1-4, with 9 bases fitting TRBD1. CDR1 and CDR2 (germline): MGHDK, SYGVNS. Trimming removed 3 bases from V and 3 bases from J; junction bases left unmatched: 2. The CDR3 totals 15 residues. CDR3 region: CASSDDRGANEKLFF. CDR3 DNA sequence: TGTGCCAGCAGTGACGACAGGGGGGCTAATGAAAAACTGTTTTTT.

V usage is TRBV11-2 and J usage is TRBJ2-2, with D uncertain. The CDR3 spans 15 residues. V was pared by 1 base and J by 4 bases, with 10 bases between. Germline V lookup: CDR1 SGHAT, CDR2 FQNNGV. The CDR3 here is CASSLASSGTGELFF. CDR3 nucleotides: TGTGCCAGCAGCTTAGCGTCCTCGGGCACCGGGGAGCTGTTTTTT.

The chain joins TRBV30 to TRBJ1-3; D is unclear. This CDR3 contains 12 residues. V lost 4 bases and J 3 bases, leaving 7 bases between the germline ends. Germline V gene lookup returns CDR1 GTSNPN and CDR2 SVGIG (reference sequence). CDR3 residues: CAWNDGGNTIYF. The DNA for the CDR3 is TGTGCCTGGAACGACGGTGGAAACACCATATATTTT.

The chain has TRBV5-1 and TRBJ2-5; D remains unclear. Per the germline V gene, CDR1 is SGHRS and CDR2 is YFSETQ. V was cut by 0 bases and J by 1 base, with 7 bases left in between. The CDR3 runs to 14 residues. CDR3 sequence: CASSLVVSQETQYF. CDR3 bases: TGCGCCAGCAGCTTGGTGGTCAGCCAAGAGACCCAGTACTTC.

The gene calls are TRBV19 and TRBJ1-5; D possibly corresponds to TRBD1 (6 bases). Germline lookup yields CDR1 LNHDA and CDR2 SQIVND (reference sequence). V was clipped by 6 bases and J by 3 bases, with 9 bases between them. The CDR3 extends over 13 amino acids. The CDR3 nucleotides read TGTGCCAGTAGCGGACAGACCAATCAGCCCCAGCATTTT. Translated, it gives CASSGQTNQPQHF.

This clone showed up just a few times. The chain is built from TRBV2 and TRBJ2-2, with 10 bases lining up with TRBD2. From germline, CDR1 is SNHLY and CDR2 FYNNEI. This CDR3 has 14 residues. Losses at the gene ends were 6 bases for V and 8 bases for J; bases not matched to a gene: 6. In DNA form, the CDR3 reads TGTGCCAGCAGCTCACTAGCGGGAAAAGGGGAGCTGTTTTTT. Translation gives CASSSLAGKGELFF.

J is TRBJ1-1 and V is TRBV5-1; D not certain. The V gene's germline CDR1 is SGHRS and CDR2 YFSETQ. CDR3 size: 14 residues. The V end was cut by 0 bases, the J end by 4 bases, with 10 bases between. Written as DNA, the CDR3 is TGCGCCAGCAGCTTGGGTGTGTTGGCCACTGAAGCTTTCTTT. Its translation is CASSLGVLATEAFF.

The CDR3: CASSSGQGVSTEAFF. The CDR3 DNA reads as TGTGCCAGCAGCAGTGGACAGGGGGTCTCCACTGAAGCTTTCTTT. The chain recombines TRBV9 with TRBJ1-1; 10 bases are a match to TRBD1. From germline, CDR1 is SGDLS and CDR2 YYNGEE. V shed 4 bases and J 4 bases; nucleotides not matched to a gene: 7. CDR3 length equals 15 residues.

This clone appeared a few times. The rearrangement links TRBV28 to TRBJ1-5; D uncertain. The CDR3 runs 12 residues. Germline CDR1 and CDR2: MDHEN and SYDVKM. Between the trimmed V and J ends, which lost 7 bases and 4 bases, there was a span of 8 bases. This chain's CDR3 is CASTLLNQPQHF. The CDR3, as DNA: TGTGCCAGCACGCTGTTGAATCAGCCCCAGCATTTT.

This sequence joins TRBV7-9 and TRBJ2-7; 7 bases match TRBD1. CDR3 length equals 14 residues. The germline gives CDR1 SEHNR, CDR2 FQNEAQ (reference sequence). V gave up 6 bases and J gave up 2 bases; unmatched junction bases: 7. This CDR3 reads CASSLTGSPYEQYF. CDR3 nucleotides: TGTGCCAGCAGTTTGACAGGGTCCCCCTACGAGCAGTACTTC.

This clone has just a few counts. The chain uses TRBV14 and TRBJ2-7; TRBD1 aligns across 7 bases. Looked up from germline, CDR1 is SGHDN and CDR2 is FVKESK. The CDR3 is 14 amino acids. Trimming cost V 4 bases and J 1 base; bases outside gene matches: 4. The CDR3, as DNA: TGTGCCAGCAGCCGAACGGGACAGTCCTACGAGCAGTACTTC. The encoded protein is CASSRTGQSYEQYF. Filled out from reference TRBV14 and TRBJ2-7, the complete variable domain reads EAGVTQFPSHSVIEKGQTVTLRCDPISGHDNLYWYRRVMGKEIKFLLHFVKESKQDESGMPNNRFLAERTGGTYSTLKVQPAELEDSGVYFCASSRTGQSYEQYFGPGTRLTVT.